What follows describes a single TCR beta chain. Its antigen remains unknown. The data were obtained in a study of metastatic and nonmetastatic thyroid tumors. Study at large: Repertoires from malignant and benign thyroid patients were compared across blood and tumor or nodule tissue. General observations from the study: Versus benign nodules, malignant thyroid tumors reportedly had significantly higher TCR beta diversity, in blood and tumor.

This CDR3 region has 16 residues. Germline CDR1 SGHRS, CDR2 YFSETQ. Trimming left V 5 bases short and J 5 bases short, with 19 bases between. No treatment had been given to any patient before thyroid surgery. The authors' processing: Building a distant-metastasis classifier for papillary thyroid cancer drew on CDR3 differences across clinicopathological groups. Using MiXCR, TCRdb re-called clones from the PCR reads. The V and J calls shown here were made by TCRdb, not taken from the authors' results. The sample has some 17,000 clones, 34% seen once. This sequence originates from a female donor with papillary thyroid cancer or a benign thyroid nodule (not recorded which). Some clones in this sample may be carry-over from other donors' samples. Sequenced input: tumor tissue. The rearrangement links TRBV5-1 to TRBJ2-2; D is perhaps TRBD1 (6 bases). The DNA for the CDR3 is TGCGCCAGCAGACGAAGTTCAGGGGTGGGGACCGGGGAGCTGTTTTTT. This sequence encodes CASRRSSGVGTGELFF.